Given below is one T cell receptor beta chain in context. This sample is part of a study of blood T cell repertoires in COVID-19. Sequencing used immunoSEQ multiplex PCR; TCRdb keeps in-frame clones, though not all of them. This sample has 250,000 to 350,000 clones, with about 88% found just once. Sequenced sample: PBMCs or T cells enriched from blood (not recorded which). The TCR originated in a man aged 55 to 70 who had recovered from COVID-19.

The CDR3 DNA is TGTGCCAGCAGCCAATACGACAGGGCGGCAGATACGCAGTATTTT. It yields the protein CASSQYDRAADTQYF. This sequence joins TRBV3-1 (or the pseudogene TRBV3-2) and TRBJ2-3; 7 bases fit TRBD1. This CDR3 has 15 residues. The V and J ends lost 2 bases and 4 bases, in that order; junction bases with no gene match: 6. Germline-derived CDR1 and CDR2 are LGHDT and YNNKEL (reference sequence).